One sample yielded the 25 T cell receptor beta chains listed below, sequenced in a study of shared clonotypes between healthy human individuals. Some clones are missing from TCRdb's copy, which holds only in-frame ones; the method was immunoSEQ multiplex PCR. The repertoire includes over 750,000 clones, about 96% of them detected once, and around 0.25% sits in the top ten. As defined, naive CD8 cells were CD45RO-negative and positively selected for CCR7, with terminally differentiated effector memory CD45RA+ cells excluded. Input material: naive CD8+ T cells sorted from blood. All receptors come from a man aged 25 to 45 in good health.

As DNA, the CDR3 is TGTGCCAGCAGCTTAGTAGACTCCTACAATGAGCAGTTCTTC. Protein product: CASSLVDSYNEQFF. The chain employs TRBV11-2 and TRBJ2-1, with D hard to call. CDR3 size: 14 residues. V lost 1 base and J lost 0, with 4 bases in between. Germline CDR1 SGHAT, CDR2 FQNNGV.

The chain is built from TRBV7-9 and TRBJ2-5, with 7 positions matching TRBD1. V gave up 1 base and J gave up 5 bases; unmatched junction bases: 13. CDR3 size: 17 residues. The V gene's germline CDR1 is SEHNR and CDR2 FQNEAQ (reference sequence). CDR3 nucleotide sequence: TGTGCCAGCAGCTTAGACCGGGACAGCCCTGAGGTGGAGACCCAGTACTTC. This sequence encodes CASSLDRDSPEVETQYF.

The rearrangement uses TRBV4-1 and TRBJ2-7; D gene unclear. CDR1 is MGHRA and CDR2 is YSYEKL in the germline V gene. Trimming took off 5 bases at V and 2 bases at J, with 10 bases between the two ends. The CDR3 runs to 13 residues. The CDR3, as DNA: TGCGCCAGCAGCGAGGCCCCAGCCTACGAGCAGTACTTC. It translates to CASSEAPAYEQYF.

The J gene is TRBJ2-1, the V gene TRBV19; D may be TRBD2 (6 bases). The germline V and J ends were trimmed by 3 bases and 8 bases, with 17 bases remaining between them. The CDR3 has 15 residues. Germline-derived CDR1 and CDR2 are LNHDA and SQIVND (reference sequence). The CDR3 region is CASSILGTLLDEQFF. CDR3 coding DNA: TGTGCCAGTAGTATTTTGGGGACTCTGCTCGATGAGCAGTTCTTC. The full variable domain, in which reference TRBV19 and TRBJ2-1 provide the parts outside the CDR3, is DGGITQSPKYLFRKEGQNVTLSCEQNLNHDAMYWYRQDPGQGLRLIYYSQIVNDFQKGDIAEGYSVSREKKESFPLTVTSAQKNPTAFYLCASSILGTLLDEQFFGPGTRLTVL.

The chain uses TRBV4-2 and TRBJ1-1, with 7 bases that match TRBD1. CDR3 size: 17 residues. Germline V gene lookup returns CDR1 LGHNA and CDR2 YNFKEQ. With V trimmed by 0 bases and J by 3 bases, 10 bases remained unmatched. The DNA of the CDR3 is TGTGCCAGCAGCCAAGAATTTACCGGGACAGCCCACACTGAAGCTTTCTTT. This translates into CASSQEFTGTAHTEAFF.

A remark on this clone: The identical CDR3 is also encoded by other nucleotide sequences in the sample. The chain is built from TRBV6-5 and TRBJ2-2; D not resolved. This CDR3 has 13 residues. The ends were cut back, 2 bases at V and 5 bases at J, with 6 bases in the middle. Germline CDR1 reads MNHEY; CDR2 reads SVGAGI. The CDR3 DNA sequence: TGTGCCAGCAGTTACACCGTTACCGGGGAGCTGTTTTTT. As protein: CASSYTVTGELFF.

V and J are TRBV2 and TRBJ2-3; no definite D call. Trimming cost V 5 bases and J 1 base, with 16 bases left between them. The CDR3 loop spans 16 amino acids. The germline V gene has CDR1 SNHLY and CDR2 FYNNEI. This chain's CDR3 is CASSRSRMTRTDTQYF. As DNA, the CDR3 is TGTGCCAGCAGTCGAAGCCGGATGACTCGCACAGATACGCAGTATTTT.

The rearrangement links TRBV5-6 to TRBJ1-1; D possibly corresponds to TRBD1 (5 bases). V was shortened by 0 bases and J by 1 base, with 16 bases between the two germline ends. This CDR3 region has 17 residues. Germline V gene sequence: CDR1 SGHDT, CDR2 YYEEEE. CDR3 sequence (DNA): TGTGCCAGCAGCTTGGAGGGTGGCAGGGCGCAGAACACTGAAGCTTTCTTT. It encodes CASSLEGGRAQNTEAFF.

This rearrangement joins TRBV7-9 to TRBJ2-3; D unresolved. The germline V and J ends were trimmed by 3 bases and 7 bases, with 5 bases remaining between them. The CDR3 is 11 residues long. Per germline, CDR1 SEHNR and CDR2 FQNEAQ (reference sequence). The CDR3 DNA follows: TGTGCCAGCAGCTTCGATAATACGCAGTATTTT. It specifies CASSFDNTQYF.

CDR3 amino acids: CAISVPGGPHDEQFF. Written as DNA, the CDR3 is TGTGCCATCAGTGTTCCGGGAGGGCCTCACGATGAGCAGTTCTTC. The V gene is TRBV10-3, the J gene TRBJ2-1, with 8 positions matching TRBD2. This CDR3 has 15 amino acids. V dropped 4 bases and J dropped 8; count of bases not matched to a gene: 10. The germline gives CDR1 ENHRY, CDR2 SYGVKD.

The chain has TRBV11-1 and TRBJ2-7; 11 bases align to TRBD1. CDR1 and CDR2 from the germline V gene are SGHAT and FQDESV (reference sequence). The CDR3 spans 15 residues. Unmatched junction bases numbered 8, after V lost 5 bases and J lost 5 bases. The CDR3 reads CASSKGQGVWDEQYF. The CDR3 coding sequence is TGTGCCAGCAGCAAGGGACAGGGGGTATGGGACGAGCAGTACTTC.

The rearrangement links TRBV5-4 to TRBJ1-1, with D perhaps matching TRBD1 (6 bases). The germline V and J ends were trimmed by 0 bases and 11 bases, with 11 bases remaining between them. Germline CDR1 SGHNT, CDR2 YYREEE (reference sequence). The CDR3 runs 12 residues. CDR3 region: CASSLAGGEAFF. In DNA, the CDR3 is TGTGCCAGCAGCTTGGCGGGGGGCGAGGCTTTCTTT.

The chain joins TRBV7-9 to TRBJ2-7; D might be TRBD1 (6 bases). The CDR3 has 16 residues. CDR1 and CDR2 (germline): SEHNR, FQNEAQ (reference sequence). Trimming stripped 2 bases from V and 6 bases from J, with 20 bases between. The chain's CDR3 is CASSLNLAGRGGEQYF. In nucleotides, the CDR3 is TGTGCCAGCAGCTTAAATTTAGCTGGGCGAGGGGGCGAGCAGTACTTC.

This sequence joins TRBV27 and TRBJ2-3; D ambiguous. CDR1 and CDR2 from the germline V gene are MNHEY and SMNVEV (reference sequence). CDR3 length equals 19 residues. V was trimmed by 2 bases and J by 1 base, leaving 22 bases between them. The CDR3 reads CASSLKGSRPNRGTDTQYF. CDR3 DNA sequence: TGTGCCAGCAGTTTAAAGGGTTCTAGGCCAAACCGCGGCACAGATACGCAGTATTTT.

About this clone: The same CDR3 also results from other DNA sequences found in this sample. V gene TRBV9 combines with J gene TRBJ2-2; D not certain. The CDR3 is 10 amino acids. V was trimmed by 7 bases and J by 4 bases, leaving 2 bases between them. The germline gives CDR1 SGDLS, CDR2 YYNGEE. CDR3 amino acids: CASGTGELFF. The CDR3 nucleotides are TGTGCCAGCGGCACCGGGGAGCTGTTTTTT.

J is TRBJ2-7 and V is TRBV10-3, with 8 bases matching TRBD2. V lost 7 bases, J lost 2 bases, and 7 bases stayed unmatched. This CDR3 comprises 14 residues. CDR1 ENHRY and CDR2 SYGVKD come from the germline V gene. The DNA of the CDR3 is TGTGCCATCACCGACGCGGGAGGCCCCTACGAGCAGTACTTC. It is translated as CAITDAGGPYEQYF.

CDR3 region: CASSLSAGTGFEKLFF. In DNA, the CDR3 is TGTGCCAGCAGCTTATCGGCCGGGACAGGTTTTGAAAAACTGTTTTTT. This chain connects TRBV7-9 to TRBJ1-4; 8 nucleotides match TRBD1. Unmatched junction bases numbered 9, after V lost 2 bases and J lost 7 bases. The length of the CDR3 is 16 residues. Germline CDR1 reads SEHNR; CDR2 reads FQNEAQ (reference sequence). Based on the CDR3 plus reference TRBV7-9 and TRBJ1-4, the full variable domain is DTGVSQNPRHKITKRGQNVTFRCDPISEHNRLYWYRQTLGQGPEFLTYFQNEAQLEKSRLLSDRFSAERPKGSFSTLEIQRTEQGDSAMYLCASSLSAGTGFEKLFFGSGTQLSVL.

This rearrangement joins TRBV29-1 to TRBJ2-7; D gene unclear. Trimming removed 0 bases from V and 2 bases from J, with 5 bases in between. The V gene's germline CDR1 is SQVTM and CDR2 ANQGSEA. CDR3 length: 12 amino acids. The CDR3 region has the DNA TGCAGCGTTGAAGATCGGCCCTACGAGCAGTACTTC. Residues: CSVEDRPYEQYF.

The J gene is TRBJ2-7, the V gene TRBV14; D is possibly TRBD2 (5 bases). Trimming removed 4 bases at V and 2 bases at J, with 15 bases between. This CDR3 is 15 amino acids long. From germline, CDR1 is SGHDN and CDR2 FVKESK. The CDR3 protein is CASSPLGRVPYEQYF. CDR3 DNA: TGTGCCAGCAGCCCCCTCGGGCGGGTGCCCTACGAGCAGTACTTC.

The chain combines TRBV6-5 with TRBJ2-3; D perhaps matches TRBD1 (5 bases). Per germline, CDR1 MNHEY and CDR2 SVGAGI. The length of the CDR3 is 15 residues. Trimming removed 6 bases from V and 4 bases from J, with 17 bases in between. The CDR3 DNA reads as TGTGCCAGCAGCGATTATTGGGGCCGGCCAGATACGCAGTATTTT. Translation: CASSDYWGRPDTQYF.

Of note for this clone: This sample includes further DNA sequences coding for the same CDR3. This chain's CDR3 is CASSQSGAYEQYF. The CDR3 DNA sequence: TGCGCCAGCAGCCAATCTGGAGCCTACGAGCAGTACTTC. The rearrangement uses TRBV4-1 and TRBJ2-7; D unresolved. This CDR3 has 13 amino acids. CDR1 is MGHRA, CDR2 YSYEKL, per germline. V shed 2 bases and J shed 2 bases, with 7 bases lying between them.

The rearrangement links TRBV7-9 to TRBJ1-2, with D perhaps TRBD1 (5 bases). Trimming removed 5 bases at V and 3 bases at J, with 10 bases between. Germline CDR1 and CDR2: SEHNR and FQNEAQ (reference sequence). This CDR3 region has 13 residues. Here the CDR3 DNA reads TGTGCCAGCAGCGTTCAGGGTGACTATGGCTACACCTTC. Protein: CASSVQGDYGYTF. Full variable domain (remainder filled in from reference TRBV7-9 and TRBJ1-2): DTGVSQNPRHKITKRGQNVTFRCDPISEHNRLYWYRQTLGQGPEFLTYFQNEAQLEKSRLLSDRFSAERPKGSFSTLEIQRTEQGDSAMYLCASSVQGDYGYTFGSGTRLTVV.

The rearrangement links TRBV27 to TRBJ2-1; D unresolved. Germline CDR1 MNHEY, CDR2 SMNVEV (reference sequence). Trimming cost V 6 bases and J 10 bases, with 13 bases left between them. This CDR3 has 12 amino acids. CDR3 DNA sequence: TGTGCCAGCAGCCCTGGGCCGACCGAGCAGTTCTTC. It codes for CASSPGPTEQFF.

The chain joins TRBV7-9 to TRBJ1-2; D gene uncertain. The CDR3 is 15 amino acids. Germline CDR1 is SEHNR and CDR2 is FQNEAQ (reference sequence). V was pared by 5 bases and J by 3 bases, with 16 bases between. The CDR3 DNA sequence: TGTGCCAGCAGCCCGGGCAGCTCAGCGGACTATGGCTACACCTTC. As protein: CASSPGSSADYGYTF.

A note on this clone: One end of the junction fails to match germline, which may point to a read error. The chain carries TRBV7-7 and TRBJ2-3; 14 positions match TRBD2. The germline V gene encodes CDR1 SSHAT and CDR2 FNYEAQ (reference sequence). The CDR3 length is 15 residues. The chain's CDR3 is CASSSGLAGADTQYF. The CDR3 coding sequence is TGTGCTAGCAGCTCGGGACTAGCGGGAGCAGATACGCAGTATTTT.